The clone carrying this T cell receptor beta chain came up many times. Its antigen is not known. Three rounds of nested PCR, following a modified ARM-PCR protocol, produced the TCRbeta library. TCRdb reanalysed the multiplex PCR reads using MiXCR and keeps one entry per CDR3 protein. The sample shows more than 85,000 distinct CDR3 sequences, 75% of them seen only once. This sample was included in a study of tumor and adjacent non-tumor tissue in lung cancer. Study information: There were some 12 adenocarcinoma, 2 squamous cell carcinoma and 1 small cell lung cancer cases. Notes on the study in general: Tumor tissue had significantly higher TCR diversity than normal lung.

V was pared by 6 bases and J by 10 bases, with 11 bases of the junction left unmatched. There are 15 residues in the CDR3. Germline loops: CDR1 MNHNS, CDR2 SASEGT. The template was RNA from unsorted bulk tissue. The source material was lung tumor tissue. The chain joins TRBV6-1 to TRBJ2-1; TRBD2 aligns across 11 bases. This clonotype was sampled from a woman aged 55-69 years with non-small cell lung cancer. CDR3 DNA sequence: TGTGCCAGCAGCCAAACTAGCGGGAGTTTGAAGGAGCAGTTCTTC. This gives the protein CASSQTSGSLKEQFF.